One and the same sample provided the 27 T cell receptor beta chains below, sequenced in a study of T cells in Graves' hyperthyroidism and ophthalmopathy. TCR beta CDR3 regions were amplified from RNA transcripts. Initially, a first-round RT-PCR of the TCR CDR3 employed the HTBI primer set. TCRdb re-called the multiplex PCR reads through MiXCR, storing one row per CDR3 protein. The sample includes 600,000 to 800,000 distinct CDR3 sequences, about 35% seen only once; the top ten take less than 40%. Sequencing was done on a sample of blood. The receptors derive from a woman between 40 and 55 years old with Graves' hyperthyroidism.

This clonotype was recorded a few times. The V gene is TRBV6-5, the J gene TRBJ2-2; TRBD2 is a possible D gene (5 bases). From germline, CDR1 is MNHEY and CDR2 SVGAGI. This CDR3 has 15 amino acids. The V end lost 2 bases, the J end lost 6 bases, and 13 bases lay between the germline ends. CDR3 amino acids: CASSYGGLVPGELFF. CDR3 DNA sequence: TGTGCCAGCAGTTACGGAGGTCTAGTCCCCGGGGAGCTGTTTTTT.

V usage is TRBV20-1 and J usage is TRBJ2-5; TRBD1 matches 9 bases. Losses at the gene ends were 7 bases for V and 5 bases for J; bases not matched to a gene: 11. In germline, CDR1 is DFQATT, CDR2 SNEGSKA (reference sequence). The CDR3 is made up of 14 amino acids. The CDR3 coding sequence is TGCAGTGGCCTCGGGACAGGGCAGGGGGAGACCCAGTACTTC. Translated: CSGLGTGQGETQYF.

The sample holds many counts of this clonotype. The rearrangement joins TRBV10-2 to TRBJ1-4; D ambiguous. The V end lost 3 bases, the J end lost 1 base, and 9 bases lay between the germline ends. This CDR3 has 15 amino acids. Germline CDR1 is WSHSY and CDR2 is SAAADI. The CDR3 DNA sequence: TGCGCCAGCAGTGATAGGTTTGGAACTAATGAAAAACTGTTTTTT. Protein product: CASSDRFGTNEKLFF.

This clonotype was observed a few times. Being one base from a much bigger clone, this may be a read error. The chain employs TRBV10-3 and TRBJ2-7; D possibly matches TRBD1 or TRBD2 (6 bases each). Looked up from germline, CDR1 is ENHRY and CDR2 is SYGVKD. CDR3 length equals 13 residues. Trimming took off 8 bases at V and 6 bases at J, with 17 bases between the two ends. The CDR3 nucleotides are TGTGCCATCCTCCGGGGCAGGGGAGGCGAGCAGTACTTC. It is translated as CAILRGRGGEQYF.

The table lists this clonotype with a few counts. The chain is built from TRBV20-1 and TRBJ1-2; 12 bases agree with TRBD1. The ends lost 3 bases at V and 6 bases at J; junction bases unmatched: 11. Germline V CDR1 and CDR2: DFQATT, SNEGSKA (reference sequence). The CDR3 spans 16 residues. CDR3 loop: CSARGPGQGARNGYTF. CDR3 nucleotide sequence: TGCAGTGCTAGGGGACCGGGACAGGGGGCGCGGAATGGCTACACCTTC.

This clonotype was counted ten times or more. This chain uses TRBV6-1 with TRBJ1-2; no reliable D call. CDR3 length equals 12 residues. The germline V and J ends were trimmed by 5 bases and 8 bases, with 12 bases remaining between them. Germline V gives CDR1 MNHNS, CDR2 SASEGT. Here the CDR3 reads CASSTFQSGYTF. CDR3 DNA: TGTGCCAGCAGTACCTTCCAGTCCGGCTACACCTTC.

Concerning this clonotype: This may be a read error, as it is one base from a much larger clone. V usage is TRBV10-1 and J usage is TRBJ1-1; D gene uncertain. The CDR3 is 12 amino acids. CDR1 is WNHNN and CDR2 is SYGVQD in the germline V gene (reference sequence). The CDR3 nucleotides read TGTGTCAGCTCAGCTTATCTAACTGAAGCTTTCTTT. It is translated as CVSSAYLTEAFF.

This clonotype has a count of ten or more. The genes are TRBV10-3 and TRBJ2-7, with TRBD2 as a possible D gene (5 bases). Germline CDR1 ENHRY, CDR2 SYGVKD. CDR3 length equals 12 residues. CDR3 in amino acids: CGVASYSYEQYF. The CDR3 region has the DNA TGTGGTGTGGCTAGCTACTCCTACGAGCAGTACTTC.

V usage is TRBV19 and J usage is TRBJ1-1; D remains ambiguous. This CDR3 region has 11 residues. Germline assignment: CDR1 LNHDA and CDR2 SQIVND (reference sequence). DNA for the CDR3: TGTGCAATTTTCCCCCACACTGAAGCTTTCTTT. This sequence encodes CAIFPHTEAFF.

In the case of this clonotype: A much larger clone differs by one base, so this may be a read error. The V gene is TRBV19, the J gene TRBJ1-5; 8 nucleotides align to TRBD1. After removal of 4 bases from V and 2 bases from J, the junction contained 7 bases not matched to a gene. CDR3 length: 16 residues. Germline V lookup: CDR1 LNHDA, CDR2 SQIVND (reference sequence). The CDR3 sequence is CASSKGDRPGNQPQHF. CDR3 DNA sequence: TGTGCCAGTAGTAAGGGGGACAGGCCTGGCAATCAGCCCCAGCATTTT.

The rearrangement links TRBV7-9 to TRBJ1-4; D is unclear. The V gene lost 5 bases and the J gene lost 14 bases, with 18 bases spanning the gap. Germline-derived CDR1 and CDR2 are SEHNR and FQNEAQ (reference sequence). CDR3 length: 13 residues. The CDR3 nucleotides are TGTGCCAGCAGCCTCCTACATCAAATCAATCTGTTTTTT. Its protein is CASSLLHQINLFF.

V usage is TRBV7-8 and J usage is TRBJ2-5; D is unresolved. V dropped 6 bases and J dropped 2 bases, with 7 bases sitting between them. Looked up from germline, CDR1 is SGHVS and CDR2 is FQNEAQ. The CDR3 sequence is 12 residues long. In nucleotides, the CDR3 is TGTGCCAGCAGGGTGGGGCAAGAGACCCAGTACTTC. It yields the protein CASRVGQETQYF.

The gene calls are TRBV7-9 and TRBJ1-1; D gene unclear. V lost 5 bases and J lost 4, with 11 bases in between. CDR1 and CDR2 from the germline V gene are SEHNR and FQNEAQ (reference sequence). This CDR3 comprises 13 residues. The CDR3 region is CASSPRMFTEAFF. The CDR3 bases are TGTGCCAGCAGCCCGCGCATGTTCACTGAAGCTTTCTTT.

This clonotype was seen once. A much larger clone lies one base from this, so it may be a read error. The chain uses TRBV19 and TRBJ1-3; D not certain. Deletions cut 6 bases from V and 0 bases from J, with 12 bases between. Germline loops: CDR1 LNHDA, CDR2 SQIVND (reference sequence). The CDR3 extends over 15 amino acids. Here the CDR3 reads CASREPANSGNTIYF. CDR3 nucleotides: TGTGCCAGTAGAGAACCGGCTAACTCTGGAAACACCATATATTTT. Full variable domain (rest looked up from reference TRBV19 and TRBJ1-3): DGGITQSPKYLFRKEGQNVTLSCEQNLNHDAMYWYRQDPGQGLRLIYYSQIVNDFQKGDIAEGYSVSREKKESFPLTVTSAQKNPTAFYLCASREPANSGNTIYFGEGSWLTVV.

The chain uses TRBV29-1 and TRBJ1-5; no definite D call. The CDR3 runs to 13 residues. V was pared by 1 base and J by 2 bases, with 6 bases between. Germline V CDR1 and CDR2: SQVTM, ANQGSEA. This CDR3 reads CSVEVDGNQPQHF. Written as DNA, the CDR3 is TGCAGCGTTGAAGTCGACGGCAATCAGCCCCAGCATTTT.

Remarks on this clonotype: Germline is not matched at one junction end, which may reflect a read error. The rearrangement joins TRBV9 to TRBJ2-7; D call uncertain. The CDR3 spans 13 residues. The germline V gene has CDR1 SGDLS and CDR2 YYNGEE. In DNA form, the CDR3 reads TGTGCCAGCAGCACCGGGCCCGAAGAGTCCATCACCTTC. Protein: CASSTGPEESITF.

The chain employs TRBV4-3 and TRBJ1-5; a weak D match, TRBD1 (5 bases). The V end was cut by 0 bases, the J end by 6 bases, with 12 bases between. From germline, CDR1 is LGHNA and CDR2 YSLEER. CDR3 length equals 15 residues. CDR3 sequence reads: CASSQDRVRGQPQHF. CDR3 DNA: TGCGCCAGCAGCCAAGACAGGGTCAGAGGTCAGCCCCAGCATTTT.

This clonotype was detected once. The chain has TRBV20-1 and TRBJ1-1; D uncertain. Germline V gene data show CDR1 as DFQATT and CDR2 as SNEGSKA (reference sequence). V shed 3 bases and J shed 1 base, with 9 bases lying between them. The CDR3 extends over 13 amino acids. CDR3 sequence (DNA): TGCAGTGCTAGCTATCGGGGGAACACTGAAGCTTTCTTT. Protein sequence: CSASYRGNTEAFF.

This clonotype was counted only a few times. CDR3 loop: CASSLGGRRYEQYF. The CDR3 DNA sequence: TGTGCCAGCAGTTTAGGGGGTCGGCGATACGAGCAGTACTTC. V usage is TRBV2 and J usage is TRBJ2-7; D might be TRBD1 (6 bases). The CDR3 spans 14 residues. V lost 5 bases and J lost 4, with 15 bases in between. Germline values: CDR1 SNHLY, CDR2 FYNNEI.

This clonotype was seen at least ten times. The genes are TRBV19 and TRBJ1-3, with D uncertain. Per the germline V gene, CDR1 is LNHDA and CDR2 is SQIVND (reference sequence). With 5 bases removed from V and 2 bases from J, the gap between germline ends came to 7 bases. The CDR3 is 13 amino acids. The CDR3 coding sequence is TGTGCCAGTAGTGCCGGGACTGGAAACACCATATATTTT. Its protein is CASSAGTGNTIYF.

The table lists this clonotype with many counts. The J gene is TRBJ2-7, the V gene TRBV7-8; D unresolved. The CDR3 length is 14 residues. Trimming took 1 base from V and 7 from J, leaving 14 bases between them. CDR1 is SGHVS and CDR2 is FQNEAQ in the germline V gene. The CDR3 reads CASSLESGQAEQYF. In DNA, the CDR3 is TGTGCCAGCAGCTTAGAATCCGGGCAGGCTGAGCAGTACTTC.

About this clonotype: An end of the junction differs from the germline gene, which may be a read error. This chain uses TRBV12-3 or TRBV12-4 with TRBJ2-5, with TRBD1 matching over 7 bases. The CDR3 length is 13 residues. As DNA, the CDR3 is TGTGCCAGCACCCGGGACAGCCAAGATACCCAGTACTTC. Amino acids: CASTRDSQDTQYF.

The V call is TRBV12-3 or TRBV12-4, the J call TRBJ1-1; 12 positions match TRBD1. This CDR3 spans 15 amino acids. V lost 5 bases and J lost 6; bases outside the gene matches: 7. The CDR3, as DNA: TGTGCCAGCAGTCCGGGACAGGGGGCCCTCTCTGAAGCTTTCTTT. Its protein is CASSPGQGALSEAFF.

The rearrangement uses TRBV24-1 and TRBJ2-6; D not resolved. This CDR3 comprises 16 residues. With 4 bases removed from V and 2 bases from J, the gap between germline ends came to 11 bases. From germline, CDR1 is KGHDR and CDR2 SFDVKD. This chain's CDR3 is CATSDPAAPGANVLTF. The CDR3 region has the DNA TGTGCCACCAGTGACCCGGCCGCACCTGGGGCCAACGTCCTGACTTTC.

This clonotype was counted between two and nine times. J is TRBJ1-2 and V is TRBV4-3; a weak D match, TRBD1 (5 bases). Trimming pared 1 base from V and 4 bases from J, leaving 13 bases between. CDR1 is LGHNA, CDR2 YSLEER, per germline. The CDR3 has 15 residues. CDR3 bases: TGCGCCAGCAGCCAAGGTCAAGCAGGGAGCTATGGCTACACCTTC. Its protein is CASSQGQAGSYGYTF.

This clonotype was seen a handful of times. This sequence joins TRBV5-1 and TRBJ2-7; the match to TRBD2 covers 14 bases. The CDR3 has 15 residues. Losses at the gene ends were 4 bases for V and 5 bases for J; bases not matched to a gene: 5. In germline, CDR1 is SGHRS, CDR2 YFSETQ. The CDR3 DNA is TGCGCCAGCAGCACGGGACTAGCGGGAGTAGACGAGCAGTACTTC. Its translation: CASSTGLAGVDEQYF.

In this sample, this clonotype turned up many times. The chain has TRBV10-1 and TRBJ2-5, with TRBD1 as a possible D gene (5 bases). The CDR3 consists of 13 residues. Trimming left V 4 bases short and J 2 bases short, with 8 bases between. Germline V CDR1 and CDR2: WNHNN, SYGVQD (reference sequence). Here the CDR3 reads CASSGQIQETQYF. The DNA for the CDR3 is TGCGCCAGCAGTGGACAGATTCAAGAGACCCAGTACTTC.